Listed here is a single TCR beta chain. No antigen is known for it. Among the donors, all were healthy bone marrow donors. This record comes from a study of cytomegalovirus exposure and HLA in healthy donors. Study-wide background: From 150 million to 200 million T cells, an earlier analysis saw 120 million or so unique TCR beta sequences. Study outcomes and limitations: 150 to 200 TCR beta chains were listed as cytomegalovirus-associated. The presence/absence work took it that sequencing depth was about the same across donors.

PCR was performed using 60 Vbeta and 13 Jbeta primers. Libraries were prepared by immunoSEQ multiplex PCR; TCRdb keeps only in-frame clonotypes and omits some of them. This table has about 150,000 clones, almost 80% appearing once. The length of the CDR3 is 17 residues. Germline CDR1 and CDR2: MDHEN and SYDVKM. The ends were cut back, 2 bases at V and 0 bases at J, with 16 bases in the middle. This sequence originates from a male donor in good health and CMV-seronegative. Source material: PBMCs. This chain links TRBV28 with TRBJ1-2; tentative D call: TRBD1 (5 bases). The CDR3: CASSLGGARASNYGYTF. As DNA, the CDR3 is TGTGCCAGCAGTTTAGGCGGGGCTAGGGCTTCTAACTATGGCTACACCTTC.